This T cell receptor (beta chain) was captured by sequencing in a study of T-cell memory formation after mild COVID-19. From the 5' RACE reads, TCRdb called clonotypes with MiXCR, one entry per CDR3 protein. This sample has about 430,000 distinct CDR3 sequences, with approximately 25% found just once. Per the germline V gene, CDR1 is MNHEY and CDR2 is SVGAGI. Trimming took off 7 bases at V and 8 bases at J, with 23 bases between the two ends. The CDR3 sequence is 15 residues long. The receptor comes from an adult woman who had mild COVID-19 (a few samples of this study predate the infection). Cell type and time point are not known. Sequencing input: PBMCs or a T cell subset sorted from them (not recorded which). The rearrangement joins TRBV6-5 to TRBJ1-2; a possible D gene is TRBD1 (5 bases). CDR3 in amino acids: CASISILFGTGGYTF. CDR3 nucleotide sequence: TGTGCCAGCATTTCCATTCTGTTCGGGACGGGAGGCTACACCTTC.